Listed below are T cell receptor beta chains from one sample, sequenced in a study of T-cell reconstitution after alpha-beta-depleted transplantation in children. A single record per CDR3 protein comes from TCRdb applying MiXCR to the PCR reads. The data show some 310,000 distinct CDR3 sequences, approximately 23% seen once. The sample was PBMCs, mostly from graft donor cells, taken 180 days after TCRalphabeta/CD19-depleted stem cell transplant. The receptors were sampled from a male patient aged 10 to 17 who had a stem cell transplant for acute lymphoblastic leukemia, so the T cells may come from the graft donor. CDR3s include the opening cysteine and the closing phenylalanine or tryptophan. The order of the fields is V gene, clone size, J gene, D gene, CDR3 protein, CDR3 DNA. A D gene is named only where the DNA matches it firmly. Rows give clone size only sometimes, using once, few, many, or a class for an expanded clone.

>TRBV7-2|few|TRBJ2-5|.
CASSLARTRPQETQYF
TGTGCCAGCAGCTTAGCAAGGACACGGCCCCAAGAGACCCAGTACTTC
>TRBV20-1|.|TRBJ2-3|.
CSERPEVGTDTQYF
TGCAGTGAAAGGCCAGAGGTGGGCACAGATACGCAGTATTTT
>TRBV9|.|TRBJ2-7|.
CASSVVASTYEQYF
TGTGCCAGCAGCGTAGTAGCGTCTACCTACGAGCAGTACTTC
>TRBV12-3/TRBV12-4|few|TRBJ2-3|TRBD1
CASGRQGSTDTQYF
TGTGCCAGCGGTCGACAGGGTTCCACAGATACGCAGTATTTT
>TRBV3-1|few|TRBJ2-3|.
CASSRLRERPDTQYF
TGTGCCAGCAGCCGCTTACGGGAGCGCCCAGATACGCAGTATTTT
>TRBV21-1|.|TRBJ1-5|.
CASSKVGKHSNQPQHF
TGTGCCAGCAGCAAAGTTGGGAAACATAGCAATCAGCCCCAGCATTTT
>TRBV2|few|TRBJ1-5|TRBD1
CASSPQGASNQPQHF
TGTGCCAGCAGTCCCCAGGGGGCGAGCAATCAGCCCCAGCATTTT
>TRBV29-1|many|TRBJ1-1|.
CSVEKTEAFF
TGCAGCGTTGAGAAAACTGAAGCTTTCTTT
>TRBV7-8|.|TRBJ2-1|TRBD2
CASSWFSGSSYNEQFF
TGTGCCAGCAGCTGGTTTAGCGGGAGCTCCTACAATGAGCAGTTCTTC
>TRBV2|once|TRBJ2-1|.
CASREIGLQFF
TGTGCCAGCAGGGAAATAGGGCTACAGTTCTTC
>TRBV20-1|.|TRBJ2-3|.
CSASRGPSTDTQYF
TGCAGTGCTAGCCGGGGCCCTAGCACAGATACGCAGTATTTT
>TRBV18|.|TRBJ2-1|TRBD1
CASSSDRALGQFF
TGTGCCAGCTCATCGGACAGGGCCTTGGGGCAGTTCTTC
>TRBV7-3|many|TRBJ2-5|TRBD2
CASSLIGAGVETQYF
TGTGCCAGCAGCTTAATTGGAGCGGGAGTAGAGACCCAGTACTTC
>TRBV4-1|.|TRBJ1-3|.
CASSQDIAAAGNTIYF
TGCGCCAGCAGCCAAGATATTGCGGCAGCTGGAAACACCATATATTTT
>TRBV3-1|.|TRBJ2-5|.
CATHNRASPVETQYF
TGTGCCACCCATAACAGGGCCAGCCCGGTGGAGACCCAGTACTTC
>TRBV7-8|.|TRBJ2-7|.
CASSPGQRISYEQYF
TGTGCCAGCAGCCCTGGACAAAGGATTTCGTACGAGCAGTACTTC
>TRBV7-9|.|TRBJ2-7|.
CASSAPALGPTFF
TGTGCCAGCAGCGCCCCCGCCCTAGGTCCAACATTCTTC
>TRBV24-1|few|TRBJ2-2|.
CATSDIGTSTGELFF
TGTGCCACCAGTGACATCGGGACCAGCACCGGGGAGCTGTTTTTT
>TRBV20-1|few|TRBJ2-3|TRBD2
CSAPTAGGADTQYF
TGCAGTGCCCCAACGGCGGGAGGGGCAGATACGCAGTATTTT
>TRBV20-1|.|TRBJ2-7|.
CSARRAGLKSYEQYF
TGCAGTGCTAGGAGGGCCGGGCTCAAGTCCTACGAGCAGTACTTC
>TRBV3-1|few|TRBJ2-7|.
CASSQVLVWRETYEQYF
TGTGCCAGCAGCCAAGTGCTTGTTTGGCGGGAAACCTACGAGCAGTACTTC
>TRBV12-3/TRBV12-4|.|TRBJ2-7|TRBD2
CASSLRRGIYEQYF
TGTGCCAGCAGTTTACGGCGGGGGATCTACGAGCAGTACTTC